The rows below give T cell receptor beta chains drawn from one sample of a study of blood T cells in healthy people across ages. TCRdb used MiXCR to reprocess the 5' RACE reads, holding one entry per CDR3 protein. The data contain over a million distinct CDR3 sequences, around 43% of them singletons. The specimen was blood. Receptors originate from an older woman in good health. The conserved cysteine and the conserved F or W are not part of the CDR3 here.

J: TRBJ2-1
V: TRBV27
CDR3: ASSLRTTNNEQF

J: TRBJ1-2
V: TRBV27
CDR3: ASSFSDRVYGYT

J: TRBJ2-7
V: TRBV9
CDR3: ASSVRTVDKQY

J: TRBJ1-4
V: TRBV7-9
CDR3: ASSPSGDSNEKLF

J: TRBJ2-1
V: TRBV7-2
CDR3: ASSSPSGGTSRYNEQF

J: .
V: TRBV20-1
CDR3: SAMGGLAGGEQY

J: TRBJ2-1
V: TRBV2
CDR3: ASKTGTSSYNEQF

J: TRBJ2-3
V: TRBV29-1
CDR3: SVSIAENTDTQY

J: TRBJ1-4
V: TRBV7-9
CDR3: ASSLVTGDNEKLF

J: TRBJ1-2
V: TRBV11-2
CDR3: ASSRRQLSYGYT

J: TRBJ1-2
V: TRBV7-2
CDR3: ASSSQSGQGLLYGYT

J: TRBJ1-5
V: TRBV7-8
CDR3: ASSLEQGARNQPQH

J: TRBJ1-4
V: TRBV7-6
CDR3: ASSREGSKHEKLF

J: TRBJ2-1
V: TRBV13
CDR3: ASSAGRTSGRNEQF

J: TRBJ1-5
V: TRBV14
CDR3: ASSQGVGPQH

J: TRBJ2-7
V: TRBV20-1
CDR3: SASTSGRSSYEQY

J: TRBJ1-1
V: TRBV13
CDR3: ASQGAREAEAF

J: TRBJ1-2
V: TRBV11-1
CDR3: ASSPGGLSYGYT

J: TRBJ2-1
V: TRBV4-2
CDR3: ASSQSPGLAGVGEQF

J: TRBJ2-4
V: TRBV5-1
CDR3: ASSLSQSGFDIQY

J: TRBJ2-1
V: TRBV4-2
CDR3: ASSQHSTLDNEQF

J: TRBJ2-3
V: TRBV6-6
CDR3: ASSYPGQEDTQY

J: TRBJ2-4
V: TRBV20-1
CDR3: SAMPGTSGMMRVKNIQY

J: TRBJ2-3
V: TRBV4-2
CDR3: ASGPLGRGTDTQY

J: TRBJ1-5
V: TRBV15
CDR3: ATSTRYSNQPQH

J: TRBJ2-3
V: TRBV12-3/TRBV12-4
CDR3: ASSARDALTDTQY

J: .
V: TRBV13
CDR3: ASSHRLDEQY

J: TRBJ2-4
V: TRBV27
CDR3: ASRGTSGDEY

J: TRBJ1-4
V: TRBV5-5
CDR3: ASSLEGNMANEKLF

J: TRBJ2-7
V: TRBV10-3
CDR3: AISDLPREQY

J: .
V: TRBV20-1
CDR3: SARLGQETQY

J: TRBJ2-1
V: TRBV19
CDR3: ASSIARQGASEQF

J: TRBJ2-3
V: TRBV12-3/TRBV12-4
CDR3: ASSLGSGQGTQY

J: TRBJ1-4
V: TRBV12-3/TRBV12-4
CDR3: ASSFRRARAATNEKLF

J: TRBJ2-7
V: TRBV4-1
CDR3: ASSQDGDQSLYEQY

J: TRBJ2-1
V: TRBV6-4
CDR3: ASSDVWDARYNEQF

J: TRBJ2-1
V: TRBV7-2
CDR3: ASSPPNYNEQF

J: TRBJ1-2
V: TRBV20-1
CDR3: SASRGNGYT

J: TRBJ1-5
V: TRBV20-1
CDR3: SARAPGKGPQH

J: TRBJ2-3
V: TRBV5-6
CDR3: ASSLYSYTDTQY

J: TRBJ2-3
V: TRBV12-5
CDR3: ASAQALSTDTQY

J: TRBJ2-1
V: TRBV14
CDR3: ASSQVIPGYNEQF

J: TRBJ2-1
V: TRBV24-1
CDR3: ATSDFRGSSYNEQF

J: TRBJ2-3
V: TRBV20-1
CDR3: SARHHTDTQY

J: TRBJ2-3
V: TRBV12-3/TRBV12-4
CDR3: ASRFSDTQY

J: TRBJ2-3
V: TRBV11-2
CDR3: ASSFLGPGQGGHTQY

J: TRBJ2-1
V: TRBV20-1
CDR3: SADVLLAGKGNEQF

J: TRBJ2-1
V: TRBV4-2
CDR3: ASSQERLANNFGYEQF

J: TRBJ2-3
V: TRBV27
CDR3: ASRTIGQTTDTQY

J: TRBJ2-5
V: TRBV6-2/TRBV6-3
CDR3: ASSIAGGGETQY

J: .
V: TRBV21-1
CDR3: ASSKGGRGTSRAKNIQF

J: TRBJ2-7
V: TRBV15
CDR3: ATLAGESNEQY

J: TRBJ2-1
V: TRBV4-1
CDR3: ASRSGDYNEQF